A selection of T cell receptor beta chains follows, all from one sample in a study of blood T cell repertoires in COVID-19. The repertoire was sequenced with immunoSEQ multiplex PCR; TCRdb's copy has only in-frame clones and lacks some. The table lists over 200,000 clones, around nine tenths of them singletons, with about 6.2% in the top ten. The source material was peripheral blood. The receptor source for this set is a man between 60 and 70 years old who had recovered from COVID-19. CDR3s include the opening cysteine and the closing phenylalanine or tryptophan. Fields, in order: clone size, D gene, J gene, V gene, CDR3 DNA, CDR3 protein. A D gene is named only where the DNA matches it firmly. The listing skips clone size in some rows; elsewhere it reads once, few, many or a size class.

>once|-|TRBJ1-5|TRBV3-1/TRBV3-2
TGTGCCAGCAGCCCGGCGGGGGCCAGGGGCAATCAGCCCCAGCATTTT
CASSPAGARGNQPQHF
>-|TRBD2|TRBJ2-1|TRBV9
TGTGCCAGCAGCGTAGGGACTAGCGGGCATAGCTCCTACAATGAGCAGTTCTTC
CASSVGTSGHSSYNEQFF
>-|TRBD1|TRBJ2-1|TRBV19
TGTGCCAGTAATGAGGCGACAGGGGGCTTGAATGAGCAGTTCTTC
CASNEATGGLNEQFF
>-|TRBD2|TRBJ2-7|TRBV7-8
TGTGCCAGCAGCAAATCCCTTGCGAGCGGGGACTCCTACGAGCAGTACTTC
CASSKSLASGDSYEQYF
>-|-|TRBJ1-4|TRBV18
TGTGCCAGCTCGGAGAGGGTGGAAAAACTGTTTTTT
CASSERVEKLFF
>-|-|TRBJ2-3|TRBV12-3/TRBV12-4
TGTGCCAGCAGGGAGGGAAACACAGATACGCAGTATTTT
CASREGNTDTQYF
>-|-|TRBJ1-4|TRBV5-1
TGCGCCAGCAGCTTTGACCTTAGCGGTGAAAAACTGTTTTTT
CASSFDLSGEKLFF
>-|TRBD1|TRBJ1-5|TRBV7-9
TGTGCCAGCAGCTTTGCCGGGACAGGTAACAATCAGCCCCAGCATTTT
CASSFAGTGNNQPQHF
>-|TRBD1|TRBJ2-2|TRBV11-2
TGTGCCAGCAGCCCCTGGACAGGCCGAGGAAACACCGGGGAGCTGTTTTTT
CASSPWTGRGNTGELFF
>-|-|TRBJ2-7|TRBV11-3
TGTGCCAGCAGCCCGAGGGGCGGGGTTGGGGTCTACGAGCAGTACTTC
CASSPRGGVGVYEQYF
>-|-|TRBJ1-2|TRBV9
TGTGCCAGCAGCGTAGGGCCGATTAACTATGGCTACACCTTC
CASSVGPINYGYTF
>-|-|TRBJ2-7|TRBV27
TGTGCCAGCAGTTTATCACCACCGGGACACCTGGAGTGGGAGCAGTACTTC
CASSLSPPGHLEWEQYF
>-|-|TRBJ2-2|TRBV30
TGTGCCTGGAGTTCAGTGGGCTCCGGGGAGCTGTTTTTT
CAWSSVGSGELFF
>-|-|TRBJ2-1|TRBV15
TGTGCCACCAGCCTCCGTCCGGGTGGCAATGAGCAGTTCTTC
CATSLRPGGNEQFF
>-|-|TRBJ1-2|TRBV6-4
TGTGCCAGCAAACCGGGGGAGGCGAACTATGGCTACACCTTC
CASKPGEANYGYTF
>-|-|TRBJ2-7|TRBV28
TGTGCCAGCAGAACTACAGGGAGGGCCTCCTACGAGCAGTACTTC
CASRTTGRASYEQYF